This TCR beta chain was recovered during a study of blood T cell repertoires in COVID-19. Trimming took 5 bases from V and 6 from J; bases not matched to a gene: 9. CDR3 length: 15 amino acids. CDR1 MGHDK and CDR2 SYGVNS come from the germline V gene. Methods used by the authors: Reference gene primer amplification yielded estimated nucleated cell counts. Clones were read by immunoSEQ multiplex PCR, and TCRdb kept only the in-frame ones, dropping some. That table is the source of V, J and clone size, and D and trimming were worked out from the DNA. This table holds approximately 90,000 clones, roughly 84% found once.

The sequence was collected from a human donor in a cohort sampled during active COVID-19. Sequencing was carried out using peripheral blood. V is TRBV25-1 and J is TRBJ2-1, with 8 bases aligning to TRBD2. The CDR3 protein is CASSLSSGGRNEQFF. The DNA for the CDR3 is TGTGCCAGCAGTCTATCCAGCGGGGGCCGCAATGAGCAGTTCTTC.